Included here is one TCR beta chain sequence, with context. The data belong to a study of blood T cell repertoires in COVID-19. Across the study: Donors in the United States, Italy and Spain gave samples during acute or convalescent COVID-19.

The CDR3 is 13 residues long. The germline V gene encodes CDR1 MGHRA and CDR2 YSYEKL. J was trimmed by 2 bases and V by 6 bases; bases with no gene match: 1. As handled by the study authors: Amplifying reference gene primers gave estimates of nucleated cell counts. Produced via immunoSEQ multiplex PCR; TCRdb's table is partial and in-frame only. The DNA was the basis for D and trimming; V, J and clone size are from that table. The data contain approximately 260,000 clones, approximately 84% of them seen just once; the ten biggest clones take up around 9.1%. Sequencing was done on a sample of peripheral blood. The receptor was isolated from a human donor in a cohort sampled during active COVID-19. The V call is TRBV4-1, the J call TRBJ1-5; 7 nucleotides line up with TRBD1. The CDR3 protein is CASRGTGNQPQHF. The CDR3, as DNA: TGCGCCAGCAGAGGGACAGGCAATCAGCCCCAGCATTTT.